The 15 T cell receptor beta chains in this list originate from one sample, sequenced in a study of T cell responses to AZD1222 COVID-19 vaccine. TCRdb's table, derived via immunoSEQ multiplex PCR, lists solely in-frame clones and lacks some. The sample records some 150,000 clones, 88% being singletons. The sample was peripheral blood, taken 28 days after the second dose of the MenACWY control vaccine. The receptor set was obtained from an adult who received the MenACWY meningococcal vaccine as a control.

The CDR3 sequence: CAIKALNTEAFF. CDR3 DNA sequence: TGTGCCATCAAGGCCTTGAACACTGAAGCTTTCTTT. The V call is TRBV10-3, the J call TRBJ1-1; D call uncertain. V dropped 7 bases and J dropped 0 bases, with 6 bases sitting between them. Germline V gene sequence: CDR1 ENHRY, CDR2 SYGVKD. CDR3 length: 12 amino acids.

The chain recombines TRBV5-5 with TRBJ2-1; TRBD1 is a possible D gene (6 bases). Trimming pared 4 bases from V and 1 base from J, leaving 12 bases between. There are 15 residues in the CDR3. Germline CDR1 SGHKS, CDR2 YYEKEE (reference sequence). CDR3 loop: CASSVQGSSYNEQFF. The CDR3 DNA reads TGTGCCAGCAGCGTACAGGGCTCATCCTACAATGAGCAGTTCTTC. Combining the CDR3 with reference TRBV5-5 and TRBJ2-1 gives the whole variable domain DAGVTQSPTHLIKTRGQQVTLRCSPISGHKSVSWYQQVLGQGPQFIFQYYEKEERGRGNFPDRFSARQFPNYSSELNVNALLLGDSALYLCASSVQGSSYNEQFFGPGTRLTVL.

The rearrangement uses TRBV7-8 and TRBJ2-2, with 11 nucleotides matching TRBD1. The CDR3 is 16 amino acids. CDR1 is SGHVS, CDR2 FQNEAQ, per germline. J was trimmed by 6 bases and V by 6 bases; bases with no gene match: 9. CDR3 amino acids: CASSGGGQGEAGELFF. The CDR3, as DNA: TGTGCCAGCAGTGGAGGGGGACAGGGGGAGGCCGGGGAGCTGTTTTTT.

CDR3 nucleotide sequence: TGTGCCAGTAGTACCGGGACAGGCCAAACCTACGAGCAGTACTTC. It specifies CASSTGTGQTYEQYF. The chain combines TRBV19 with TRBJ2-7, with 8 positions matching TRBD1. Trimming cost V 4 bases and J 2 bases; bases outside gene matches: 7. The CDR3 runs to 15 residues. In germline, CDR1 is LNHDA, CDR2 SQIVND (reference sequence).

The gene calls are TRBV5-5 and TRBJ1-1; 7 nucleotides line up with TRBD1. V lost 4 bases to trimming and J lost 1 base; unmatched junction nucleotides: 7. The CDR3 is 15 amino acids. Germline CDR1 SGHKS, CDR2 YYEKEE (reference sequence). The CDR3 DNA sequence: TGTGCCAGCAGCCTCGCGACAGGGACGAACACTGAAGCTTTCTTT. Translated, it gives CASSLATGTNTEAFF. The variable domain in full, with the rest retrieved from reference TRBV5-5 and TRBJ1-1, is DAGVTQSPTHLIKTRGQQVTLRCSPISGHKSVSWYQQVLGQGPQFIFQYYEKEERGRGNFPDRFSARQFPNYSSELNVNALLLGDSALYLCASSLATGTNTEAFFGQGTRLTVV.

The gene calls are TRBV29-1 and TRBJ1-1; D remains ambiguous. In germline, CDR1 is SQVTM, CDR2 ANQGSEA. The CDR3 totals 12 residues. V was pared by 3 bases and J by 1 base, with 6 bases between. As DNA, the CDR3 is TGCAGCGTTGATTTCAGGAACACTGAAGCTTTCTTT. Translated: CSVDFRNTEAFF.

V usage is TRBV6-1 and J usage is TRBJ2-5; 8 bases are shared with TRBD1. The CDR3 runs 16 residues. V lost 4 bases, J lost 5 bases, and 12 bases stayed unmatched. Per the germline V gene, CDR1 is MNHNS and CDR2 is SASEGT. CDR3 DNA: TGTGCCAGCAGTGTTGGGACCGGGACAGGTACCGAGACCCAGTACTTC. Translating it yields CASSVGTGTGTETQYF.

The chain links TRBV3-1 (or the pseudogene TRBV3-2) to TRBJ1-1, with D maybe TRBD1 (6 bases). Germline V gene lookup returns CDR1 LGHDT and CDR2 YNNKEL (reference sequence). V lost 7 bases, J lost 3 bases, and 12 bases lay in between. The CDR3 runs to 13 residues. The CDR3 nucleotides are TGTGCCAGCAATCGGGGGGGGCACACTGAAGCTTTCTTT. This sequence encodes CASNRGGHTEAFF.

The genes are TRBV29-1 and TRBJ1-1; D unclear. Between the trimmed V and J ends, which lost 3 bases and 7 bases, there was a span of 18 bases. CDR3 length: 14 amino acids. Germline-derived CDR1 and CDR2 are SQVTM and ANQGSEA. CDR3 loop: CSVEGGPRTYEAFF. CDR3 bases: TGCAGCGTTGAGGGTGGGCCCCGGACCTATGAAGCTTTCTTT.

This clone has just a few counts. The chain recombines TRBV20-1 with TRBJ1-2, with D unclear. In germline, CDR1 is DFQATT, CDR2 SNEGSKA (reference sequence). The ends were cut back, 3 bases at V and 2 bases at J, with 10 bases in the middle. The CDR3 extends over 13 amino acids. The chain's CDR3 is CSASLSLNYGYTF. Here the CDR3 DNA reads TGCAGTGCTAGTTTATCGTTGAACTATGGCTACACCTTC.

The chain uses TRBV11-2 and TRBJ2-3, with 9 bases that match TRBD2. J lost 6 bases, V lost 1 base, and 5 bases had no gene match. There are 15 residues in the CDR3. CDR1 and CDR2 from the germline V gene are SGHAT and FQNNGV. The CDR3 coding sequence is TGTGCCAGCAGCTTAGGTAGCGGGGGAGTCGATACGCAGTATTTT. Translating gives CASSLGSGGVDTQYF.

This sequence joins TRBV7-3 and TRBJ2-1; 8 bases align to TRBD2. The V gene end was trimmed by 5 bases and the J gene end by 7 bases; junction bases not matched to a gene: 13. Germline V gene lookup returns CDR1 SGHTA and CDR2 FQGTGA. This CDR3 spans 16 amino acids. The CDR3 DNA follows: TGTGCCAGCAGCCCTCGAGGAGCGGGAGCTGGGAATGAGCAGTTCTTC. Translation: CASSPRGAGAGNEQFF. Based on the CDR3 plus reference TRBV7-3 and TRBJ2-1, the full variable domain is GAGVSQTPSNKVTEKGKYVELRCDPISGHTALYWYRQSLGQGPEFLIYFQGTGAADDSGLPNDRFFAVRPEGSVSTLKIQRTERGDSAVYLCASSPRGAGAGNEQFFGPGTRLTVL.

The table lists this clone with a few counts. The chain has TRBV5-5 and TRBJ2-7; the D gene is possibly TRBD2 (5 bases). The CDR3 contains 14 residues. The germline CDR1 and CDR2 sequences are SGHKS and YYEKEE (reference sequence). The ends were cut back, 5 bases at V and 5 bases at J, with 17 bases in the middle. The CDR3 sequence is CASSNRRGGDEQYF. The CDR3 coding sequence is TGTGCCAGCAGTAATCGCCGGGGTGGCGACGAGCAGTACTTC.

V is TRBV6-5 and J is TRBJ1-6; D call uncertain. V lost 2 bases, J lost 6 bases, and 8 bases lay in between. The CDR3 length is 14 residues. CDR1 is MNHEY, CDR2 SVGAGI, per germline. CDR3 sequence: CASSYTRINSPLHF. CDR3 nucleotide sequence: TGTGCCAGCAGTTACACCAGGATTAATTCACCCCTCCACTTT.

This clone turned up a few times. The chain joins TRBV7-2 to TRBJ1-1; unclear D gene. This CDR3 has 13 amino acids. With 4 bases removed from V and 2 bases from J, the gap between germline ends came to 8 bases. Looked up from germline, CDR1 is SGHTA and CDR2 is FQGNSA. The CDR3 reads CASSSGPNTEAFF. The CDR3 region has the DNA TGTGCCAGCAGCTCCGGCCCTAACACTGAAGCTTTCTTT.